This T cell receptor beta chain was recovered during a study of beta chain features in type 1 diabetes. Expressed TCRB transcripts were sequenced because the entire RNA isolate underwent reverse transcription. The protocol was immunoSEQ multiplex PCR, while the TCRdb copy is restricted to in-frame clones and leaves out a portion. Of over 300,000 clones in the sample, roughly 9% are singletons; the top ten hold less than 1.2%. Donors underwent one heparinised blood draw, roughly 110 mL on average. Turning to this clone: Its target is not known.

Overall study findings and caveats: All four CD4+ subsets from Type 1 diabetes patients carried moderately but significantly shorter TCRB CDR3s.

V was cut by 4 bases and J by 8 bases, with 11 bases left in between. CDR1 is GTSNPN and CDR2 is SVGIG in the germline V gene (reference sequence). CDR3 length: 12 amino acids. The sequencing input was central memory CD4+ T cells from blood. The chain joins TRBV30 to TRBJ1-4; D uncertain. The clonotype comes from a man aged 30 to 39 with type 1 diabetes. The CDR3 here is CAWTPDQEKLFF. CDR3 in DNA: TGTGCCTGGACCCCGGACCAGGAAAAACTGTTTTTT.